This T cell receptor (beta chain) was profiled in a study of blood T cell repertoires in COVID-19. Study information: Samples of COVID-19 (acute and convalescent) were obtained from the United States, Italy and Spain.

The CDR3 is 13 amino acids. Looked up from germline, CDR1 is LNHDA and CDR2 is SQIVND (reference sequence). J lost 9 bases, V lost 1 base, and 2 bases had no gene match. Some clones are missing from TCRdb's copy, which holds only in-frame ones; the method was immunoSEQ multiplex PCR. This table holds about 140,000 clones, around 78% found once. Sample: peripheral blood. This sequence was found in a woman aged 60-75 years with acute or convalescent COVID-19. The rearrangement uses TRBV19 and TRBJ2-1; 8 bases are a match to TRBD2. This chain's CDR3 is CASSIGAGAEQFF. CDR3 coding DNA: TGTGCCAGTAGTATAGGAGCGGGAGCTGAGCAGTTCTTC.